This TCR beta chain was captured in a study of type 1 regulatory T cells (dated by TCRdb to about 2021). Notes on the research overall: An in vitro protocol by which a Tr1-enriched, alloantigen-specific CD4 T cell product named T-allo10 was generated was characterized in the study. Patients with hematological malignancies who were receiving allogeneic hematopoietic stem cell transplantation were the group in which T-allo10 was being clinically evaluated.

Specificity for host alloantigens, anergy, and the capacity for alloantigen-specific suppression were described as properties of donor-derived T-allo10 cells. The reads were generated on an Illumina MiSeq. Using fastp trimming at Q25 and MiXCR clonotype assembly, TCRdb reanalyzed the public sequencing data and kept in-frame beta chains. Every entry covers one CDR3 protein and lists the most common genes and DNA from its rows. For this sample there are about 68,000 distinct CDR3 sequences; nearly 65% appear just once. The ten largest clonotypes hold 6% to 9% of the sample. This clonotype was seen only a few times. It has no known antigen specificity. No much larger clone is present one base from it, and per-base qualities are unavailable. The CDR3 runs 15 amino acids, cysteine and phenylalanine included. CDR3 DNA is the only sequence kept; it has 45 bases, read in frame from the first base. The germline V gene (reference sequence) specifies DFQATT as CDR1 and SNEGSKA as CDR2. Germline trimming: 1 base from V, 0 bases from J; junction bases outside gene matches: 5.

Sequenced sample: cultured T cells, either the whole culture or a sorted T cell fraction (not recorded which). The cell subset or site label corresponds to: Tr1-enriched cell product generated in vitro against host alloantigens. The chain is assembled from TRBV20-1 and TRBJ1-1; 7 junctional bases match TRBD1. This clonotype was obtained from a human donor in good health. The encoded CDR3 is CSARGKGALNTEAFF. At the DNA level, the sequence is TGCAGTGCTAGAGGAAAGGGGGCATTGAACACTGAAGCTTTCTTT.